What follows describes a single T cell receptor (beta chain). This table comes from immunoSEQ multiplex PCR, and its TCRdb copy is limited to in-frame clones, with some not included. The table includes roughly 390,000 clones, 85% detected once. The CDR3 contains 14 residues. Germline V gene lookup returns CDR1 SGHTA and CDR2 FQGTGA. V gave up 4 bases and J gave up 7 bases; unmatched junction bases: 5. The data are from a study of blood T cell repertoires in COVID-19. The sample was peripheral blood. This TCR derives from a young woman with acute or convalescent COVID-19. The chain links TRBV7-3 to TRBJ2-3; the match to TRBD1 covers 10 bases. CDR3: CASSSRTGGNTQYF. CDR3 nucleotides: TGTGCCAGCAGCTCTAGGACAGGGGGGAATACGCAGTATTTT.